Described below is a single TCR beta chain sequence and its context. The antigen remains undetermined. These data are taken from a study of OX40 agonist ivuxolimab in advanced cancers. General study findings and limits: Among T cells, CD8+ cells averaged more expanded clones than CD4+ cells.

CDR1 and CDR2 from the germline V gene are SGHNT and YYREEE (reference sequence). Deletions cut 0 bases from V and 4 bases from J, with 7 bases between. The CDR3 has 13 amino acids. The table came from immunoSEQ multiplex PCR; TCRdb's copy has only in-frame clones and leaves some out. In the table there are about 86,000 clones, around 88% of which are singletons. V gene TRBV5-4 combines with J gene TRBJ1-1; D is ambiguous. The receptor was isolated from an adult with an advanced solid tumor such as melanoma, head and neck, liver or kidney cancer. This sample comprised CD4+ or CD8+ T cells sorted from blood, obtained in a trial of the OX40 agonist ivuxolimab. In DNA form, the CDR3 reads TGTGCCAGCAGCTTGGCTGGGGTCACTGAAGCTTTCTTT. Translated: CASSLAGVTEAFF.